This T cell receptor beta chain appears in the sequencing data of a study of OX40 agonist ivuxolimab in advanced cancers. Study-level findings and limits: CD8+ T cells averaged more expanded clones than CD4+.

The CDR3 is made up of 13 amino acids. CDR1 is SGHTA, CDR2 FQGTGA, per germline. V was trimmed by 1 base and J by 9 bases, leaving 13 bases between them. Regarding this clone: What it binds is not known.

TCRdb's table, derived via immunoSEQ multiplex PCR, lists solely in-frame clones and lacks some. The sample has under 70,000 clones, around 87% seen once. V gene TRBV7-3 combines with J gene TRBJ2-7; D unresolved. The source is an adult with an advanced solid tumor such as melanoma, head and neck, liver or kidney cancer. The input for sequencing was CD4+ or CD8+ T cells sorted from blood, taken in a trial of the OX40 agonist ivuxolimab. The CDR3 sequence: CASSLMASESQYF. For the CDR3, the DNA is TGTGCCAGCAGCTTAATGGCTAGTGAATCGCAGTACTTC.